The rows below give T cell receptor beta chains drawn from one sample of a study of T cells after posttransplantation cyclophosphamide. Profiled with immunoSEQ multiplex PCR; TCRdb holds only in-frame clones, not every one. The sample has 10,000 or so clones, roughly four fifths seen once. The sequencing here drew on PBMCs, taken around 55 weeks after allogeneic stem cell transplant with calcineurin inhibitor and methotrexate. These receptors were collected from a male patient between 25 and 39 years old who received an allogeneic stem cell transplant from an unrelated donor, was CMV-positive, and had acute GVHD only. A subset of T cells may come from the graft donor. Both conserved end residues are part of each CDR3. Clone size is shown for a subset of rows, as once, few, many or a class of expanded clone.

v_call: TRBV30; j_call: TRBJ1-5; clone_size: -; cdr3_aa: CAWSAAGPNQPQHF
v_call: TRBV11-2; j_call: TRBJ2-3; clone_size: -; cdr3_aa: CASSLGGHTQYF
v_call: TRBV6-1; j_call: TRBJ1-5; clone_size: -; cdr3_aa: CASSEFQGYNQPQHF
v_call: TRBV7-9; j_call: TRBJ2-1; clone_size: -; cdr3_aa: CASSLARASSSYNEQFF
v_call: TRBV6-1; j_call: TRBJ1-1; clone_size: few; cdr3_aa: CASSGTGVTEAFF
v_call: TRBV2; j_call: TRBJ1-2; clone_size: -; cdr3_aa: CASRAGSYYGYTF
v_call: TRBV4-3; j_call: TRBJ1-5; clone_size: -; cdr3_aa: CASSQEVVSNQPQHF
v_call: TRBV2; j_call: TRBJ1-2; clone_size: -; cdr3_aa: CASTRGNYGYTF
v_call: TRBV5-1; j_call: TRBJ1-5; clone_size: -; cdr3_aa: CASSLGDRNQPQHF
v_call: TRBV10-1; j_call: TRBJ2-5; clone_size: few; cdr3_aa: CASSEGAETQYF
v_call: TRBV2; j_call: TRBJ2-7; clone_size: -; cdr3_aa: CASREQYF
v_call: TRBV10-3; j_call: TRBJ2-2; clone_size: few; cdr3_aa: CAISEGRAGPNTGELFF
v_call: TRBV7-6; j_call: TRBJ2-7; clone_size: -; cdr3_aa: CASSPARQGLYEQYF
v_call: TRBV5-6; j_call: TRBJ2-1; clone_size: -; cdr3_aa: CASSPGGSKQFF
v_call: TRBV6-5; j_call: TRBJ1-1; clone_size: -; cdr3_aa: CASRQGPTLNTEAFF
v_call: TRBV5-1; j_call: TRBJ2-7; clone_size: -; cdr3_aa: CASSSADRGEQYF
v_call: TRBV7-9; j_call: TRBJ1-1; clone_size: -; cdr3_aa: CASSPLVGGTEAFF
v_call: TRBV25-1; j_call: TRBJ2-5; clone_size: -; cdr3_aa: CASSGGSGLAGLETQYF
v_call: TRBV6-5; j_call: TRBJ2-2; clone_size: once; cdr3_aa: CASSFGASGGTGELFF